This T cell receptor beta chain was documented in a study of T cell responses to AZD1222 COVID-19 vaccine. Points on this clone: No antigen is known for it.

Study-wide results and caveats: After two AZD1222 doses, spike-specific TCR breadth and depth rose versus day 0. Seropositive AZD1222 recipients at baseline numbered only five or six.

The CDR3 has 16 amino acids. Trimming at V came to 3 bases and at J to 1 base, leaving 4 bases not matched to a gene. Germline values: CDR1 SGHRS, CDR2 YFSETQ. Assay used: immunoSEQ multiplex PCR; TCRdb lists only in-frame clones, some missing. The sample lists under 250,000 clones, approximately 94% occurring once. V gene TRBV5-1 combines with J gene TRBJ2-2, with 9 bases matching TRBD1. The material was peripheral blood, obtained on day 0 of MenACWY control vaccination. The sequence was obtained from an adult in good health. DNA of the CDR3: TGCGCCAGCAGCTGGACGGGACAGGGGAACACCGGGGAGCTGTTTTTT. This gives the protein CASSWTGQGNTGELFF.